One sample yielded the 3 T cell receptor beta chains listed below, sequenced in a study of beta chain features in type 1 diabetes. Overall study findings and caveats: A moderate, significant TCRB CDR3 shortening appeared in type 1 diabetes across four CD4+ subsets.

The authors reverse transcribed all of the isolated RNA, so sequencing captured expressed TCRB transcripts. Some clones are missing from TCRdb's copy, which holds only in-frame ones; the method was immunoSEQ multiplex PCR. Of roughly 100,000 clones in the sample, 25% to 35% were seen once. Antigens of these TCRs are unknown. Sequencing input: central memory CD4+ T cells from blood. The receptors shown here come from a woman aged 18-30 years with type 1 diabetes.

The CDR3 loop is CASSPKVGGELFF. CDR3 in DNA: TGTGCCAGCTCACCTAAAGTCGGCGGGGAGCTGTTTTTT. The V and J genes are TRBV18 and TRBJ2-2, with D unclear. From germline, CDR1 is KGHSH and CDR2 LQKENI. There are 13 residues in the CDR3. V lost 3 bases to trimming and J lost 7 bases, with 9 bases between them.

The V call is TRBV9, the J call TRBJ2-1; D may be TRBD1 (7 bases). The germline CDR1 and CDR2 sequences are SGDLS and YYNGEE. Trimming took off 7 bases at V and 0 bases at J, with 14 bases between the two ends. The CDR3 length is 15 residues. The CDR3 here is CASAAGGYSYNEQFF. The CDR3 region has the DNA TGTGCCAGCGCCGCAGGGGGGTACTCCTACAATGAGCAGTTCTTC.

CDR3 nucleotide sequence: TGTGCCTGGAGTGGACAGGGGGTGGGAAAACTGTTTTTT. It yields the protein CAWSGQGVGKLFF. This chain links TRBV30 with TRBJ1-4; TRBD1 agrees at 9 bases. There are 13 residues in the CDR3. Germline V gene data show CDR1 as GTSNPN and CDR2 as SVGIG (reference sequence). V lost 1 base, J lost 10 bases, and 4 bases stayed unmatched.